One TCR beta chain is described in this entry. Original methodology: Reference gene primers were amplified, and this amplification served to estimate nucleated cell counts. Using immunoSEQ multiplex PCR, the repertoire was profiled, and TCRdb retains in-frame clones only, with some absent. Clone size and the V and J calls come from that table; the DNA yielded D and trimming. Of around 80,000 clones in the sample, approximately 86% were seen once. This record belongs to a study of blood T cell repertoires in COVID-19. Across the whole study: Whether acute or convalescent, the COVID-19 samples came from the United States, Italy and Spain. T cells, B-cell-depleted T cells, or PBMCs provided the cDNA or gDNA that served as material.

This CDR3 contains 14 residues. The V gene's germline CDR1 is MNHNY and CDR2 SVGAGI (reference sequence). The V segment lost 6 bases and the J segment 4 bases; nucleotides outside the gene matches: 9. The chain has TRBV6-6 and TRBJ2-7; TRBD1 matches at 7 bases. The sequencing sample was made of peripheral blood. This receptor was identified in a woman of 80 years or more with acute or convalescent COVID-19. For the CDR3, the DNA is TGTGCCAGCAGGCCAGGGGGAGAGGGGTACGAGCAGTACTTC. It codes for CASRPGGEGYEQYF.